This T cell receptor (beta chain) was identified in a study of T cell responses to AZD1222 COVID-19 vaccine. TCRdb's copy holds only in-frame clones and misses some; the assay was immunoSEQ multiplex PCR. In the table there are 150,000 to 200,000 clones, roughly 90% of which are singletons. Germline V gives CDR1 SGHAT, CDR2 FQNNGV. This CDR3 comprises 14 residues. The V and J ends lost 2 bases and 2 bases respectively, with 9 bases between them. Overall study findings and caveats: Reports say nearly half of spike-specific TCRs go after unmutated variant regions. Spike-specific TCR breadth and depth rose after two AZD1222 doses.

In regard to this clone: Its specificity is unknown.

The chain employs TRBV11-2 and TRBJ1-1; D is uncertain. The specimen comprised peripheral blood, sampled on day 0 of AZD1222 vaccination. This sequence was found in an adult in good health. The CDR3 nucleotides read TGTGCCAGCAGCTTAAAGGCAGGTAACACTGAAGCTTTCTTT. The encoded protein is CASSLKAGNTEAFF.